The 9 T cell receptor beta chains below come from one sample, sequenced in a study of T cell responses to AZD1222 COVID-19 vaccine. Clones were sequenced by immunoSEQ multiplex PCR, and TCRdb holds only the in-frame ones, with some missing. The table lists some 150,000 clones, 92% of them singletons, with 3.5% to 4.5% in the top ten. The starting material was peripheral blood, obtained on day 0 of AZD1222 vaccination. The receptor source for this set is an adult in good health.

CDR3 region: CASSHSDRDLIWYGYTF. CDR3 DNA: TGCGCCAGCAGTCACTCAGACAGGGATCTTATCTGGTATGGCTACACCTTC. The genes are TRBV23-1 and TRBJ1-2; 7 nucleotides line up with TRBD1. TRBV23-1 is an ORF, and what it does is uncertain. The CDR3 consists of 17 residues. With 3 bases clipped from V and 5 bases from J, the junction kept 15 bases outside the gene matches.

Written as DNA, the CDR3 is TGCGCCAGCAGCTGGCTAGCGGGAGCTACGAATGAGCAGTTCTTC. It translates to CASSWLAGATNEQFF. This chain uses TRBV5-1 with TRBJ2-1; 10 bases are shared with TRBD2. The germline V gene encodes CDR1 SGHRS and CDR2 YFSETQ. V gave up 3 bases and J gave up 7 bases; unmatched junction bases: 7. The CDR3 is made up of 15 amino acids.

The chain carries TRBV6-1 and TRBJ1-2; D might be TRBD1 (6 bases). CDR1 is MNHNS, CDR2 SASEGT, per germline. This CDR3 spans 16 amino acids. V lost 1 base and J lost 6, with 18 bases in between. Written as DNA, the CDR3 is TGTGCCAGCAGTGAAGGGTTTAGGGGGGGCGCCCATGGCTACACCTTC. Its translation is CASSEGFRGGAHGYTF.

A few counts support this clone. CDR3 DNA: TGTGCCAGCAGCCCGACAGGGGGCAATCAGCCCCAGCATTTT. It translates to CASSPTGGNQPQHF. The V and J genes are TRBV7-2 and TRBJ1-5; 8 bases are shared with TRBD1. Per germline, CDR1 SGHTA and CDR2 FQGNSA. The length of the CDR3 is 14 residues. The ends lost 5 bases at V and 2 bases at J; junction bases unmatched: 2.

The rearrangement uses TRBV5-4 and TRBJ1-3; tentative D call: TRBD1 (5 bases). The V gene lost 1 base and the J gene lost 4 bases, with 9 bases spanning the gap. Germline V lookup: CDR1 SGHNT, CDR2 YYREEE (reference sequence). This CDR3 has 14 amino acids. As DNA, the CDR3 is TGTGCCAGCAGCTTGTACCAGGGCGGAAACACCATATATTTT. Translating gives CASSLYQGGNTIYF.

This rearrangement joins TRBV5-5 to TRBJ1-1; D is perhaps TRBD1 (5 bases). Germline V CDR1 and CDR2: SGHKS, YYEKEE (reference sequence). This CDR3 region has 13 residues. V gave up 7 bases and J gave up 5 bases, with 15 bases separating them. The CDR3 region is CASRAWGETEAFF. DNA for the CDR3: TGTGCCAGCCGAGCATGGGGGGAAACTGAAGCTTTCTTT.

The rearrangement uses TRBV11-2 and TRBJ2-7, with D uncertain. Germline V gene lookup returns CDR1 SGHAT and CDR2 FQNNGV. V was cut by 3 bases and J by 0 bases, with 15 bases left in between. This CDR3 has 16 residues. CDR3 nucleotides: TGTGCCAGCAGCTTGGGTTTGCGTTCGAGCTCCTACGAGCAGTACTTC. This gives the protein CASSLGLRSSSYEQYF.

The V call is TRBV5-5, the J call TRBJ1-5; D call uncertain. V dropped 1 base and J dropped 4 bases, with 12 bases sitting between them. CDR1 is SGHKS, CDR2 YYEKEE, per germline (reference sequence). The length of the CDR3 is 15 residues. This CDR3 reads CASSLRGAGNQPQHF. For the CDR3, the DNA is TGTGCCAGCAGCTTGCGGGGTGCTGGGAATCAGCCCCAGCATTTT. The entire variable domain, with the rest obtained from reference TRBV5-5 and TRBJ1-5, is as follows: DAGVTQSPTHLIKTRGQQVTLRCSPISGHKSVSWYQQVLGQGPQFIFQYYEKEERGRGNFPDRFSARQFPNYSSELNVNALLLGDSALYLCASSLRGAGNQPQHFGDGTRLSIL.

CDR3 in amino acids: CASRNGNEQFF. In nucleotides, the CDR3 is TGTGCCAGCAGAAACGGGAATGAGCAGTTCTTC. The rearrangement joins TRBV6-5 to TRBJ2-1; no clear D gene. The CDR3 is 11 amino acids. Germline CDR1 MNHEY, CDR2 SVGAGI. V was cut by 6 bases and J by 7 bases, with 7 bases left in between.